The 11 T cell receptor beta chains listed next were all sequenced from one sample in a study of human T cells and chemical hapten exposure. A single record per CDR3 protein comes from TCRdb applying MiXCR to the RACE reads. The table lists approximately 73,000 distinct CDR3 sequences, 10% of them singletons, with 1.4% in the top ten. Described time point: patch test 1, 2 weeks after DPC sensitization. Treatment here: therapeutic diphenylcyclopropenone sensitization with weekly scalp DPC. Sequences were derived from whole blood, sampled in connection with sensitization to the hapten diphenylcyclopropenone (DPC). These receptors all stem from a woman aged 50 to 60 with alopecia areata. Some clones in this sample may be carry-over from other donors' samples.

This clonotype has just a few counts. One junction end disagrees with the germline gene, perhaps due to a read error. This chain uses TRBV7-7 with TRBJ2-1; 7 nucleotides line up with TRBD2. The CDR3 contains 15 residues. Germline V CDR1 and CDR2: SSHAT, FNYEAQ (reference sequence). CDR3 region: CASSLGLAEYNEQFF. CDR3 in DNA: TGTGCTAGCAGCTTAGGGCTAGCGGAATACAATGAGCAGTTCTTC.

The chain has TRBV29-1 and TRBJ2-3; D unclear. The CDR3 extends over 12 amino acids. The V gene's germline CDR1 is SQVTM and CDR2 ANQGSEA. The V and J ends lost 5 bases and 2 bases respectively, with 8 bases between them. The CDR3: CSVQANTDTQYF. As DNA, the CDR3 is TGCAGCGTTCAGGCTAACACAGATACGCAGTATTTT.

This clonotype was seen only a few times. The chain combines TRBV6-5 with TRBJ2-7, with D possibly matching TRBD1 (6 bases). The CDR3 spans 15 residues. V was shortened by 5 bases and J by 0 bases, with 14 bases between the two germline ends. The germline V gene has CDR1 MNHEY and CDR2 SVGAGI. The CDR3 region is CASSTGTAISYEQYF. The CDR3 DNA reads TGTGCCAGCAGTACAGGGACGGCCATCTCCTACGAGCAGTACTTC.

V gene TRBV29-1 combines with J gene TRBJ1-1, with a weak D call TRBD1 (5 bases). CDR1 SQVTM and CDR2 ANQGSEA come from the germline V gene. The CDR3 loop spans 12 amino acids. The V end was cut by 6 bases, the J end by 5 bases, with 13 bases between. The CDR3 spells CSVTDPGTEAFF. CDR3 DNA: TGCAGCGTGACAGACCCGGGAACTGAAGCTTTCTTT.

V usage is TRBV11-2 and J usage is TRBJ2-1, with D possibly matching TRBD2 (5 bases). The germline CDR1 and CDR2 sequences are SGHAT and FQNNGV. CDR3 size: 15 residues. V was cut by 5 bases and J by 7 bases, with 18 bases left in between. The CDR3 DNA is TGTGCCAGCAGCCCACTCCGGGATATCCCGAATGAGCAGTTCTTC. As protein: CASSPLRDIPNEQFF.

The chain links TRBV4-1 to TRBJ1-1, with D possibly TRBD1 on 6 matching bases. Germline V gene lookup returns CDR1 MGHRA and CDR2 YSYEKL. The CDR3 is 14 residues long. Trimming removed 1 base at V and 5 bases at J, with 11 bases between. The CDR3 DNA reads TGCGCCAGCAGCCAAGGGGGGAGGGGGACTGAAGCTTTCTTT. Translating gives CASSQGGRGTEAFF.

V usage is TRBV7-2 and J usage is TRBJ1-6; 7 bases map to TRBD1. The CDR3 totals 15 residues. V lost 6 bases to trimming and J lost 7 bases; unmatched junction nucleotides: 9. Germline CDR1 reads SGHTA; CDR2 reads FQGNSA. The CDR3 bases are TGTGCCAGCAGTAAACCAACACAGGGGAATTCACCCCTCCACTTT. Translation gives CASSKPTQGNSPLHF.

This clonotype has a handful of counts. V gene TRBV7-9 combines with J gene TRBJ2-1; 7 bases are shared with TRBD2. The CDR3 has 14 residues. Trimming at V came to 1 base and at J to 9 bases, leaving 6 bases not matched to a gene. Looked up from germline, CDR1 is SEHNR and CDR2 is FQNEAQ (reference sequence). Here the CDR3 reads CASSLVWEGGEQFF. The CDR3 DNA reads as TGTGCCAGCAGCTTAGTTTGGGAGGGCGGTGAGCAGTTCTTC.

The chain combines TRBV4-2 with TRBJ2-3, with D perhaps matching TRBD1 (6 bases). The germline V gene encodes CDR1 LGHNA and CDR2 YNFKEQ. The CDR3 is made up of 16 amino acids. The V end was cut by 0 bases, the J end by 1 base, with 11 bases between. The CDR3 DNA reads TGTGCCAGCAGCCAAGAGAACAGGGTAGGCACAGATACGCAGTATTTT. Translation gives CASSQENRVGTDTQYF.

This clonotype was seen more than once but under ten times. CDR3 protein: CASSTNIGQFF. In DNA form, the CDR3 reads TGTGCCAGCAGCACTAACATAGGGCAGTTCTTC. V gene TRBV12-3 or TRBV12-4 combines with J gene TRBJ2-1; no firm D call. The CDR3 runs to 11 residues. Trimming shortened V by 6 bases and J by 12 bases, and 12 bases separated the two germline ends.

This clonotype appeared many times. This chain connects TRBV12-3 or TRBV12-4 to TRBJ1-5, with 7 bases matching TRBD1. Unmatched junction bases numbered 6, after V lost 6 bases and J lost 4 bases. This CDR3 contains 14 residues. CDR3 in DNA: TGTGCCAGCAGAGTCGGGACAGTTAATCAGCCCCAGCATTTT. Its translation is CASRVGTVNQPQHF.